Following are 26 T cell receptor beta chains from one sample sequenced in a study of PD-1 blockade in mismatch repair-deficient tumors. The method was immunoSEQ multiplex PCR; TCRdb's version includes in-frame clones alone and lacks a portion of them. The repertoire holds about 120,000 clones, about 88% seen once, with approximately 12% in the top ten. The source was peripheral blood, collected approximately 73 weeks after starting pembrolizumab. Source of these receptors: an adult with mismatch repair-deficient cancer.

J is TRBJ2-7 and V is TRBV28, with a weak D call TRBD2 (6 bases). The CDR3 is 14 amino acids. CDR1 is MDHEN and CDR2 is SYDVKM in the germline V gene. V lost 3 bases to trimming and J lost 0 bases, with 9 bases between them. CDR3 region: CASSFPTSSYEQYF. As DNA, the CDR3 is TGTGCCAGCAGTTTCCCGACTAGCTCCTACGAGCAGTACTTC.

The chain uses TRBV19 and TRBJ2-2, with 10 bases that match TRBD2. The CDR3 is made up of 20 amino acids. V lost 2 bases, J lost 1 base, and 13 bases stayed unmatched. Germline CDR1 and CDR2: LNHDA and SQIVND (reference sequence). Written as DNA, the CDR3 is TGTGCCAGTAGTATAATCGGACTAGCGGCGCGTCAGAGGAACACCGGGGAGCTGTTTTTT. As protein: CASSIIGLAARQRNTGELFF.

This chain uses TRBV5-1 with TRBJ2-2; D gene unclear. This CDR3 has 13 residues. The germline V and J ends were trimmed by 6 bases and 5 bases, with 11 bases remaining between them. The germline gives CDR1 SGHRS, CDR2 YFSETQ. This CDR3 reads CASTYIFTGELFF. Here the CDR3 DNA reads TGCGCCAGCACGTACATCTTTACCGGGGAGCTGTTTTTT.

The CDR3 DNA reads as TGTGCCAGCAGCTTAGACGGGACTAGCGGGAGGAGCTCCTACGAGCAGTACTTC. It yields the protein CASSLDGTSGRSSYEQYF. The genes are TRBV7-9 and TRBJ2-7, with 15 bases identical to TRBD2. Germline assignment: CDR1 SEHNR and CDR2 FQNEAQ (reference sequence). The J segment lost 0 bases and the V segment lost 1 base, leaving 4 bases of the junction unmatched. There are 18 residues in the CDR3.

The chain joins TRBV6-1 to TRBJ1-5; D remains unclear. The ends were cut back, 1 base at V and 1 base at J, with 8 bases in the middle. CDR1 MNHNS and CDR2 SASEGT come from the germline V gene. The CDR3 sequence is 15 residues long. DNA for the CDR3: TGTGCCAGCAGTGAAGACCTGCACAGCAATCAGCCCCAGCATTTT. It encodes CASSEDLHSNQPQHF.

The rearrangement links TRBV6-5 to TRBJ1-2, with unresolved D. Between the trimmed V and J ends, which lost 7 bases and 7 bases, there was a span of 13 bases. The V gene's germline CDR1 is MNHEY and CDR2 SVGAGI. The CDR3 length is 12 residues. CDR3 in DNA: TGTGCCAGCATGAAGACGGAGCTTGGCTACACCTTC. Protein product: CASMKTELGYTF.

DNA for the CDR3: TGCGCCAGCAGCCAAGGGAGGGGAGTTAACTCTGGGGCCAACGTCCTGACTTTC. It translates to CASSQGRGVNSGANVLTF. This chain uses TRBV4-1 with TRBJ2-6, with a tentative D call TRBD2 (6 bases). V lost 1 base and J lost 0, with 13 bases in between. Germline lookup yields CDR1 MGHRA and CDR2 YSYEKL. This CDR3 comprises 18 residues.

The chain uses TRBV5-4 and TRBJ2-5, with D uncertain. The CDR3 runs 15 residues. Germline V gene lookup returns CDR1 SGHNT and CDR2 YYREEE (reference sequence). The V end was cut by 3 bases, the J end by 2 bases, with 14 bases between. The CDR3 nucleotides read TGTGCCAGCAGCTCCGTTGACTTTGCACAAGAGACCCAGTACTTC. It encodes CASSSVDFAQETQYF.

This chain joins TRBV6-5 and TRBJ2-7; either TRBD1 or TRBD2 may fit D (5 bases each). Trimming pared 0 bases from V and 5 bases from J, leaving 14 bases between. Per the germline V gene, CDR1 is MNHEY and CDR2 is SVGAGI. The CDR3 is made up of 15 amino acids. CDR3 protein: CASSYSTGARNEQYF. CDR3 sequence (DNA): TGTGCCAGCAGTTACTCGACCGGGGCGAGGAACGAGCAGTACTTC.

The rearrangement joins TRBV7-9 to TRBJ1-1; D remains unclear. Looked up from germline, CDR1 is SEHNR and CDR2 is FQNEAQ (reference sequence). The CDR3 covers 12 residues. Trimming stripped 4 bases from V and 3 bases from J, with 6 bases between. The CDR3 protein is CASSSDYTEAFF. DNA for the CDR3: TGTGCCAGCAGCTCGGACTACACTGAAGCTTTCTTT.

This clone was seen a single time. The chain links TRBV7-9 to TRBJ2-5; D ambiguous. The CDR3 consists of 13 residues. Between the trimmed V and J ends, which lost 4 bases and 3 bases, there was a span of 9 bases. Germline V CDR1 and CDR2: SEHNR, FQNEAQ (reference sequence). The CDR3 DNA is TGTGCCAGCAGCTGGCCGAACGAAGAGACCCAGTACTTC. This codes for CASSWPNEETQYF.

The V gene is TRBV13, the J gene TRBJ1-1, with 9 nucleotides matching TRBD1. Germline V gene data show CDR1 as PRHDT and CDR2 as FYEKMQ (reference sequence). V was pared by 5 bases and J by 7 bases, with 8 bases of the junction left unmatched. The CDR3 contains 14 residues. This chain's CDR3 is CASSPPGTGIEAFF. In nucleotides, the CDR3 is TGTGCCAGCAGCCCGCCTGGGACAGGGATTGAAGCTTTCTTT.

The rearrangement uses TRBV5-1 and TRBJ1-2; no reliable D call. The V end was cut by 5 bases, the J end by 3 bases, with 14 bases between. This CDR3 region has 14 residues. The V gene's germline CDR1 is SGHRS and CDR2 YFSETQ. The CDR3 spells CASSLTGNDYGYTF. CDR3 coding DNA: TGCGCCAGCAGTCTGACGGGTAACGACTATGGCTACACCTTC.

The genes are TRBV2 and TRBJ2-1, with TRBD2 identical over 11 bases. The CDR3 consists of 14 residues. Per the germline V gene, CDR1 is SNHLY and CDR2 is FYNNEI. V trimming: 6 bases; J trimming: 9 bases; junction bases outside the gene matches: 7. CDR3 in amino acids: CASSLAGGPGEQFF. CDR3 DNA: TGTGCCAGCAGCTTAGCGGGAGGGCCGGGTGAGCAGTTCTTC. Drawing the rest from reference TRBV2 and TRBJ2-1, the complete variable domain is EPEVTQTPSHQVTQMGQEVILRCVPISNHLYFYWYRQILGQKVEFLVSFYNNEISEKSEIFDDQFSVERPDGSNFTLKIRSTKLEDSAMYFCASSLAGGPGEQFFGPGTRLTVL.

The chain links TRBV20-1 to TRBJ2-3, with unresolved D. Between the trimmed V and J ends, which lost 6 bases and 8 bases, there was a span of 9 bases. The CDR3 spans 10 residues. CDR1 and CDR2 from the germline V gene are DFQATT and SNEGSKA (reference sequence). This CDR3 is CSARDGTQYF. As DNA, the CDR3 is TGCAGTGCCCGTGACGGTACGCAGTATTTT.

The gene calls are TRBV11-2 and TRBJ1-1, with 7 positions matching TRBD1. With V trimmed by 6 bases and J by 8 bases, 15 bases remained unmatched. Germline CDR1 SGHAT, CDR2 FQNNGV. This CDR3 spans 15 amino acids. The CDR3 nucleotides read TGTGCCAGCAGATATAGCTATTCCTCACAGGGGGAAGCTTTCTTT. This translates into CASRYSYSSQGEAFF.

The gene calls are TRBV5-4 and TRBJ1-1; the D gene is possibly TRBD1 (6 bases). The CDR3 consists of 14 residues. Germline CDR1 and CDR2: SGHNT and YYREEE (reference sequence). V gave up 1 base and J gave up 5 bases, with 12 bases separating them. The CDR3 nucleotides read TGTGCCAGCAGCTTGACGGGGGCAAAAACTGAAGCTTTCTTT. Translated, it gives CASSLTGAKTEAFF. The entire variable domain, with the rest obtained from reference TRBV5-4 and TRBJ1-1, is as follows: ETGVTQSPTHLIKTRGQQVTLRCSSQSGHNTVSWYQQALGQGPQFIFQYYREEENGRGNFPPRFSGLQFPNYSSELNVNALELDDSALYLCASSLTGAKTEAFFGQGTRLTVV.

The chain carries TRBV4-1 and TRBJ2-1, with 9 bases identical to TRBD2. V lost 6 bases to trimming and J lost 5 bases; unmatched junction nucleotides: 5. CDR1 and CDR2 (germline): MGHRA, YSYEKL. The CDR3 loop spans 14 amino acids. CDR3 sequence reads: CASSISGGNNEQFF. CDR3 nucleotides: TGCGCCAGCAGTATTAGCGGGGGAAACAATGAGCAGTTCTTC.

The chain couples TRBV28 to TRBJ1-1, with D possibly being TRBD1 (5 bases). Per germline, CDR1 MDHEN and CDR2 SYDVKM. Trimming pared 4 bases from V and 0 bases from J, leaving 12 bases between. The CDR3 sequence is 15 residues long. For the CDR3, the DNA is TGTGCCAGCAGTTCCCCCCAGGGATTGAACACTGAAGCTTTCTTT. It specifies CASSSPQGLNTEAFF.

V usage is TRBV5-5 and J usage is TRBJ2-2; D not resolved. Trimming stripped 5 bases from V and 8 bases from J, with 13 bases between. The germline gives CDR1 SGHKS, CDR2 YYEKEE (reference sequence). This CDR3 contains 13 residues. The CDR3 reads CASRGSLSGELFF. CDR3 nucleotide sequence: TGTGCCAGCAGGGGGTCCTTATCTGGGGAGCTGTTTTTT.

The chain employs TRBV9 and TRBJ2-1; no reliable D call. Germline CDR1 is SGDLS and CDR2 is YYNGEE. V gave up 7 bases and J gave up 4 bases, with 6 bases separating them. This CDR3 is 11 amino acids long. This chain's CDR3 is CASGMYNEQFF. The CDR3 DNA follows: TGTGCCAGCGGCATGTACAATGAGCAGTTCTTC. The variable domain in full, with the rest retrieved from reference TRBV9 and TRBJ2-1, is DSGVTQTPKHLITATGQRVTLRCSPRSGDLSVYWYQQSLDQGLQFLIQYYNGEERAKGNILERFSAQQFPDLHSELNLSSLELGDSALYFCASGMYNEQFFGPGTRLTVL.

This clone was counted once. J is TRBJ2-3 and V is TRBV13, with 8 bases identical to TRBD2. This CDR3 has 18 residues. The junction had 17 bases not matched to a gene; V was cut back by 5 bases and J by 4 bases. Per germline, CDR1 PRHDT and CDR2 FYEKMQ (reference sequence). For the CDR3, the DNA is TGTGCCAGCAGCGCGGGCTGGATGAGCGGGAGTGGCGCAGATACGCAGTATTTT. This encodes CASSAGWMSGSGADTQYF.

For this clone: The germline gene is not matched at one end of the junction; a read error may be the cause. This sequence joins TRBV10-3 and TRBJ2-5; TRBD1 agrees at 7 bases. The germline V gene has CDR1 ENHRY and CDR2 SYGVKD. The CDR3 is 13 residues long. The CDR3 nucleotides read TGTGCCAGCAGTACAGGGACAGATGAGACCCAGTACTTC. Residues: CASSTGTDETQYF.

This clone was detected only a few times. The genes are TRBV28 and TRBJ2-1, with TRBD1 as a possible D gene (7 bases). This CDR3 has 15 residues. Between the trimmed V and J ends, which lost 8 bases and 1 base, there was a span of 15 bases. Germline V gene data show CDR1 as MDHEN and CDR2 as SYDVKM. The DNA for the CDR3 is TGTGCCAGCGTAACACAGGGGAGGTCCTACAATGAGCAGTTCTTC. Translated: CASVTQGRSYNEQFF. The entire variable domain, with the rest obtained from reference TRBV28 and TRBJ2-1, is as follows: DVKVTQSSRYLVKRTGEKVFLECVQDMDHENMFWYRQDPGLGLRLIYFSYDVKMKEKGDIPEGYSVSREKKERFSLILESASTNQTSMYLCASVTQGRSYNEQFFGPGTRLTVL.

The gene calls are TRBV27 and TRBJ2-6; D gene unclear. Deletions cut 3 bases from V and 3 bases from J, with 15 bases between. The CDR3 sequence is 17 residues long. CDR1 is MNHEY, CDR2 SMNVEV, per germline (reference sequence). CDR3 sequence reads: CASSFISRVDGANVLTF. In nucleotides, the CDR3 is TGTGCCAGCAGTTTCATATCTAGGGTAGATGGGGCCAACGTCCTGACTTTC.

This clone was found once. This chain connects TRBV18 to TRBJ2-7; TRBD1 matches 9 bases. Germline loops: CDR1 KGHSH, CDR2 LQKENI. Trimming took 3 bases from V and 5 from J; bases not matched to a gene: 11. This CDR3 is built from 16 residues. The CDR3 sequence is CASSPSPGQGTNEQYF. The CDR3 region has the DNA TGTGCCAGCTCACCCTCACCGGGACAGGGTACAAACGAGCAGTACTTC. Full variable domain (rest looked up from reference TRBV18 and TRBJ2-7): NAGVMQNPRHLVRRRGQEARLRCSPMKGHSHVYWYRQLPEEGLKFMVYLQKENIIDESGMPKERFSAEFPKEGPSILRIQQVVRGDSAAYFCASSPSPGQGTNEQYFGPGTRLTVT.